The entry below describes one T cell receptor (beta chain). The antigen remains undetermined. V gave up 4 bases and J gave up 5 bases, with 6 bases separating them. Germline V gene sequence: CDR1 MNHEY, CDR2 SVGAGI. The CDR3 runs to 12 residues. Germline DNA was extracted too, while blood RNA derived from unsorted whole blood. The sample belongs to a study of tumor-infiltrating lymphocytes in primary liver carcinoma. Study results and limitations: A significantly higher top-250-clone fraction was found in tumors than in blood (p = 0.039). Tumor-blood pairs (like tumor-adjacent pairs) overlapped less than tumor region pairs did.

Starting from roughly 540 ng of total RNA, TCR beta cDNA was produced with a primer in the constant region. TCR beta libraries came from three nested multiplex PCR rounds using slightly modified ARM-PCR. Running around 10 cycles apiece, the first two PCR rounds relied on TRBV1-TRBV30 forward primers together with a C-beta reverse primer. TCRdb ran MiXCR on the multiplex PCR reads and lists one entry per CDR3 protein. The table records 310,000 or so distinct CDR3 sequences, 50% to 60% of them present only once. The sequencing input was peripheral blood. V is TRBV6-5 and J is TRBJ1-3, with no clear D. The receptor was derived from a woman under 40 with primary liver carcinoma and hepatitis B virus infection. The CDR3 sequence is CASSSSRNTIYF. The CDR3 DNA reads as TGTGCCAGCAGTTCCAGCCGAAACACCATATATTTT.